These 7 T cell receptor beta chains share one sample of origin, sequenced in a study of T cells in Graves' hyperthyroidism and ophthalmopathy. RNA transcripts were the template for amplifying TCR beta CDR3 regions. The HTBI set primed first-round TCR CDR3 RT-PCR. Via MiXCR, TCRdb re-called the multiplex PCR reads, giving one row per CDR3 protein. The sample lists 300,000 to 400,000 distinct CDR3 sequences, approximately 17% occurring once. Sequencing input: blood. The receptors here all came from a man aged 18 to 30 with Graves' ophthalmopathy.

Concerning this clonotype itself: The final CDR3 position lacks the conserved phenylalanine or tryptophan, pointing to a likely read error. The chain joins TRBV19 to TRBJ1-5, with D uncertain. Trimming took 1 base from V and 0 from J, leaving 7 bases between them. CDR1 is LNHDA, CDR2 SQIVND, per germline (reference sequence). The CDR3 extends over 15 amino acids. The DNA for the CDR3 is TGTGCCAGTAGTATAGGTGCTTATAGCAATCAGCCCCAGCATTCT. This sequence encodes CASSIGAYSNQPQHS.

This clonotype has only a few counts. The chain links TRBV10-2 to TRBJ1-6; weak D call: TRBD1 (6 bases). Trimming cost V 8 bases and J 0 bases, with 26 bases left between them. Germline values: CDR1 WSHSY, CDR2 SAAADI. This CDR3 comprises 20 residues. CDR3 protein: CASRNLPGHRVASYNSPLHF. DNA for the CDR3: TGCGCCAGCCGGAACTTACCGGGACACCGGGTCGCCTCCTATAATTCACCCCTCCACTTT.

This clonotype showed up just a few times. V usage is TRBV6-1 and J usage is TRBJ1-1, with 8 bases identical to TRBD1. The CDR3 consists of 15 residues. Germline V gene lookup returns CDR1 MNHNS and CDR2 SASEGT. V lost 11 bases and J lost 4; bases outside the gene matches: 15. CDR3 bases: TGTGCCGGCCAAGACAGGGGCCCGCGAGGCACTGAAGCTTTCTTT. It codes for CAGQDRGPRGTEAFF.

Remarks on this clonotype: This could be a read error, since a much larger clone is one nucleotide away. The chain links TRBV2 to TRBJ1-1; D ambiguous. In germline, CDR1 is SNHLY, CDR2 FYNNEI. With 11 bases removed from V and 5 bases from J, the gap between germline ends came to 12 bases. This CDR3 is 11 amino acids long. CDR3 protein: CAAGSGTEAFF. CDR3 sequence (DNA): TGTGCCGCCGGGTCGGGGACTGAAGCTTTCTTT.

This clonotype has ten or more counts. The chain combines TRBV11-3 with TRBJ1-1; the match to TRBD1 covers 12 bases. The CDR3 loop spans 13 amino acids. V lost 6 bases to trimming and J lost 8 bases; unmatched junction nucleotides: 4. The germline V gene encodes CDR1 SGHNT and CDR2 YENEEA. Here the CDR3 reads CASRGQGAGEAFF. The CDR3 DNA follows: TGTGCCAGCAGGGGACAGGGGGCCGGGGAAGCTTTCTTT.

In this sample, this clonotype turned up a few times. CDR3 protein: CASSPGEGYTF. For the CDR3, the DNA is TGTGCCAGCTCACCCGGGGAGGGCTACACCTTC. This sequence joins TRBV18 and TRBJ1-2; D is uncertain. This CDR3 is 11 amino acids long. The V end was cut by 3 bases, the J end by 8 bases, with 7 bases between. Germline CDR1 reads KGHSH; CDR2 reads LQKENI.

This clonotype was seen repeatedly, ten times or more. The chain recombines TRBV6-5 with TRBJ1-6; a possible D gene is TRBD1 (6 bases). The CDR3 is 16 amino acids. Trimming removed 0 bases at V and 8 bases at J, with 14 bases between. Germline V gives CDR1 MNHEY, CDR2 SVGAGI. The CDR3 DNA sequence: TGTGCCAGCAGTTACTCGACGGGGGCCGGCCATTCACCCCTCCACTTT. Encoded protein: CASSYSTGAGHSPLHF.